This paragraph reports one T cell receptor (beta chain). Template material for each sample was 550 to 750 ng of bulk tumor genomic DNA. Biopsy collection occurred during surgery, with several far-apart biopsies per primary tumor. Curative surgical treatment was performed in patients who had newly diagnosed, untreated non-small cell lung cancer. This entry is derived from a study of immune heterogeneity within non-small cell lung tumors. The CDR3 is made up of 15 amino acids. The V and J ends lost 5 bases and 0 bases, in that order; junction bases with no gene match: 6. Germline CDR1 reads DFQATT; CDR2 reads SNEGSKA (reference sequence). Multiplex PCR amplified the TCR beta CDR3 region. Its first round ran for nine to eleven cycles with 32 V and 13 J primers. TCRdb recomputed calls from the multiplex PCR reads with MiXCR, one row per CDR3 protein. The sample carries about 34,000 distinct CDR3 sequences, around 26% recorded once.

The gene calls are TRBV20-1 and TRBJ2-3, with TRBD2 identical over 9 bases. This receptor was obtained from a man aged 40-49 years with non-small cell lung cancer. The sequenced material came from lung tumor tissue. The CDR3 nucleotides are TGCAGTGCTCCTTTGCTAGCGGGGAGCACAGATACGCAGTATTTT. It yields the protein CSAPLLAGSTDTQYF.